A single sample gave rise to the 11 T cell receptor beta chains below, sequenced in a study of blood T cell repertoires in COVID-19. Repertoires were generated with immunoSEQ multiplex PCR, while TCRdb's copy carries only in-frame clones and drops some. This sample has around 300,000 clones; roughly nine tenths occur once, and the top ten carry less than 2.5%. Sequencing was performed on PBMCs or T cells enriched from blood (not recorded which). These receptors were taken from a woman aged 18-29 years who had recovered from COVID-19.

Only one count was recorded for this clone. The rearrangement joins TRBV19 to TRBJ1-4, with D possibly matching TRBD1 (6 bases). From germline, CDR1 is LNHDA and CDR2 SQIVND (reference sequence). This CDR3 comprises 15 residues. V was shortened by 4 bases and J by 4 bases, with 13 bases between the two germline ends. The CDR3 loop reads CASSTATGINEKLFF. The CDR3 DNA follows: TGTGCCAGTAGTACCGCGACAGGAATTAATGAAAAACTGTTTTTT.

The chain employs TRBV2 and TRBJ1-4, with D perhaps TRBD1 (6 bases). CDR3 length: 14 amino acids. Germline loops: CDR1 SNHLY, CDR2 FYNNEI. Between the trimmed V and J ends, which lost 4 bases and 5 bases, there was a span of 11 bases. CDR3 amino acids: CASSAEQGNEKLFF. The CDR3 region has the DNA TGTGCCAGCAGTGCAGAGCAGGGGAATGAAAAACTGTTTTTT.

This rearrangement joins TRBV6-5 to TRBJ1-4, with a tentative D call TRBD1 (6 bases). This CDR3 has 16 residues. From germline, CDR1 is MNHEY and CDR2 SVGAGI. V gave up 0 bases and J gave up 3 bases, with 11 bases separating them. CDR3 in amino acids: CASSYSRGGANEKLFF. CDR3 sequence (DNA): TGTGCCAGCAGTTACTCGAGGGGGGGAGCTAATGAAAAACTGTTTTTT.

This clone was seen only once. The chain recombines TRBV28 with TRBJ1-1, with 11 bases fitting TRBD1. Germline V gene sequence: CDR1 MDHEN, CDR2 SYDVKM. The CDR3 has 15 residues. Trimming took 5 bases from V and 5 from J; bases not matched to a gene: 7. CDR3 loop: CASSGQGQGGTEAFF. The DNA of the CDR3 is TGTGCCAGCAGTGGACAGGGACAGGGGGGTACTGAAGCTTTCTTT.

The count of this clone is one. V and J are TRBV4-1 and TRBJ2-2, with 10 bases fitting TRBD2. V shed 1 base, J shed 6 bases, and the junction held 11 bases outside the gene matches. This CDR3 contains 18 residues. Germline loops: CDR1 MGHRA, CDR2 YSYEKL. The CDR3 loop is CASSQVALAGVAPGELFF. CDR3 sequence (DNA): TGCGCCAGCAGCCAAGTCGCTCTAGCGGGAGTTGCCCCCGGGGAGCTGTTTTTT.

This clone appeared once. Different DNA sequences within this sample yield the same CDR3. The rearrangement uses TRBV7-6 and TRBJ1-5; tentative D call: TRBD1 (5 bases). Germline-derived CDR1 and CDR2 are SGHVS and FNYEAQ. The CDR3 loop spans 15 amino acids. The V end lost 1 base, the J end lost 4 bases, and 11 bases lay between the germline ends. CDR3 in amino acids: CASSLGSGSNQPQHF. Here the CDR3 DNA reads TGTGCCAGCAGCTTAGGATCAGGGTCTAATCAGCCCCAGCATTTT.

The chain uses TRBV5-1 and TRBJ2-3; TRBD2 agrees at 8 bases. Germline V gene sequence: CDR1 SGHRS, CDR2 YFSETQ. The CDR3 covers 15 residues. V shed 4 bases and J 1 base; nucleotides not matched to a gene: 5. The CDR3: CASSHSGARTDTQYF. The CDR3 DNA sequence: TGCGCCAGCAGCCATAGCGGGGCCCGCACAGATACGCAGTATTTT.

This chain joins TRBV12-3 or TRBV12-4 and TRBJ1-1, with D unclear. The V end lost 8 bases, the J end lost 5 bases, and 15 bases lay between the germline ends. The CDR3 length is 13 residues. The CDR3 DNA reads TGTGCCAGCGGTGGAGGGAGTTTAACTGAAGCTTTCTTT. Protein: CASGGGSLTEAFF.

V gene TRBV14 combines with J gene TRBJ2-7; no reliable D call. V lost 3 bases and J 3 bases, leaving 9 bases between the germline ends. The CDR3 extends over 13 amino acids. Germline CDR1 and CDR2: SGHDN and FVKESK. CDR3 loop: CASSQILNYEQYF. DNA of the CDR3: TGTGCCAGCAGCCAGATACTGAACTACGAGCAGTACTTC.

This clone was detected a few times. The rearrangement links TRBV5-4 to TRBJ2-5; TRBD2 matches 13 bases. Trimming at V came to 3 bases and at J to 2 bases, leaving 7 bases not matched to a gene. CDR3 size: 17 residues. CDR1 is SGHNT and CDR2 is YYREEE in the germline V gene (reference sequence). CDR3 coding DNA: TGTGCCAGCAGCTCTCGACTAGCGGGGGGACCGCAAGAGACCCAGTACTTC. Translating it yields CASSSRLAGGPQETQYF.

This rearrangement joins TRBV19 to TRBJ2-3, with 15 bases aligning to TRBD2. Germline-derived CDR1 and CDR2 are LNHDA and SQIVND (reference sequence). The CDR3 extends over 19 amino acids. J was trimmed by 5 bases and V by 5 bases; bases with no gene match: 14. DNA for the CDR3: TGTGCCAGTAGTCCTTGGACTAGCGGGGGGGCTCGAGGGGTAGATACGCAGTATTTT. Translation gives CASSPWTSGGARGVDTQYF.